Below, 13 T cell receptor beta chains from the same sample are listed, as sequenced in a study of shared clonotypes between healthy human individuals. Naive CD8 populations comprised CD45RO-negative cells positively selected for CCR7, excluding terminally differentiated effector memory CD45RA+ cells. Profiling relied on immunoSEQ multiplex PCR, and the TCRdb table lists in-frame clones only, not all of them. Among more than 2 million clones listed, around 93% were seen once. Material: naive CD8+ T cells from PBMCs. These receptors came from a man aged 18 to 29 in good health. Some clones in this sample may be carry-over from other donors' samples.

The chain recombines TRBV4-1 with TRBJ2-7; possible D gene TRBD2, 6 bases. The CDR3 contains 15 residues. Germline lookup yields CDR1 MGHRA and CDR2 YSYEKL. V gave up 3 bases and J gave up 6 bases, with 18 bases separating them. CDR3 sequence reads: CASSQGGSGPLEQYF. The DNA of the CDR3 is TGCGCCAGCAGCCAGGGGGGTAGCGGCCCCCTCGAGCAGTACTTC.

The chain uses TRBV6-1 and TRBJ2-5; D is possibly TRBD1 or TRBD2 (7 bases each). The CDR3 has 15 amino acids. The V gene lost 7 bases and the J gene lost 5 bases, with 20 bases spanning the gap. Germline V gene lookup returns CDR1 MNHNS and CDR2 SASEGT. CDR3 in amino acids: CASTFDREGWETQYF. The CDR3 DNA reads TGTGCCAGCACGTTCGACAGGGAGGGATGGGAGACCCAGTACTTC.

The gene calls are TRBV9 and TRBJ2-5; D assignment may be TRBD1 or TRBD2 (7 bases each). Trimming removed 1 base from V and 5 bases from J, with 12 bases in between. CDR1 and CDR2 from the germline V gene are SGDLS and YYNGEE. The CDR3 sequence is 14 residues long. The CDR3 coding sequence is TGTGCCAGCAGCGTACAGGGGGGGAAGGAGACCCAGTACTTC. This codes for CASSVQGGKETQYF.

This chain links TRBV27 with TRBJ2-7; D is perhaps TRBD1 or TRBD2 (5 bases each). The CDR3 has 14 amino acids. The germline V gene has CDR1 MNHEY and CDR2 SMNVEV (reference sequence). V lost 4 bases and J 3 bases, leaving 13 bases between the germline ends. The CDR3 sequence: CASSSRDGYYEQYF. The DNA for the CDR3 is TGTGCCAGCAGTTCCCGGGACGGATACTACGAGCAGTACTTC.

The V gene is TRBV7-8, the J gene TRBJ1-1; 7 bases are shared with TRBD1. V gave up 1 base and J gave up 6 bases; unmatched junction bases: 8. Germline V gives CDR1 SGHVS, CDR2 FQNEAQ. The CDR3 is 15 amino acids. The CDR3 loop is CASSLDAGGRPEAFF. CDR3 in DNA: TGTGCCAGCAGCTTAGATGCAGGGGGTAGGCCTGAAGCTTTCTTT.

The chain couples TRBV4-1 to TRBJ1-2; 9 bases map to TRBD1. CDR3 length equals 14 residues. With 4 bases clipped from V and 8 bases from J, the junction kept 8 bases outside the gene matches. Germline CDR1 is MGHRA and CDR2 is YSYEKL. This CDR3 is CASSPPRQGGGYTF. Written as DNA, the CDR3 is TGCGCCAGCAGCCCTCCCCGACAGGGGGGAGGCTACACCTTC.

The chain links TRBV7-6 to TRBJ2-7, with 7 bases identical to TRBD1. This CDR3 has 16 amino acids. In germline, CDR1 is SGHVS, CDR2 FNYEAQ. The V and J ends lost 5 bases and 0 bases, in that order; junction bases with no gene match: 10. The CDR3 here is CASSPARTGLSYEQYF. The CDR3 nucleotides are TGTGCCAGCAGCCCGGCGCGGACAGGTCTCTCCTACGAGCAGTACTTC.

J is TRBJ2-1 and V is TRBV7-9; 12 nucleotides line up with TRBD2. Germline trimming cut 2 bases from V and 2 bases from J; bases unmatched to any gene: 7. The CDR3 is made up of 18 amino acids. CDR1 and CDR2 from the germline V gene are SEHNR and FQNEAQ (reference sequence). The CDR3, as DNA: TGTGCCAGCAGCTTAACTCTAGCGGGAGGGCCGACCTACAATGAGCAGTTCTTC. Translated, it gives CASSLTLAGGPTYNEQFF.

V and J are TRBV6-4 and TRBJ2-2, with D unresolved. V was clipped by 2 bases and J by 5 bases, with 6 bases between them. The CDR3 extends over 13 amino acids. Germline CDR1 reads MRHNA; CDR2 reads SNTAGT. The DNA of the CDR3 is TGTGCCAGCAGTGACGGGGTGACCGGGGAGCTGTTTTTT. Its translation is CASSDGVTGELFF.

The V gene is TRBV6-6, the J gene TRBJ2-1, with D possibly matching TRBD1 (5 bases). The CDR3 has 12 amino acids. Germline loops: CDR1 MNHNY, CDR2 SVGAGI (reference sequence). V lost 2 bases and J lost 9, with 8 bases in between. The CDR3 nucleotides read TGTGCCAGCAGTTACGGGGCAACTGAGCAGTTCTTC. This sequence encodes CASSYGATEQFF.

This clone is a singleton in its sample. For the CDR3, the DNA is TGTGCCAGCAGCTTGGGACATACCGAGCAGTACTTC. It encodes CASSLGHTEQYF. The chain joins TRBV7-9 to TRBJ2-7; D perhaps matches TRBD1 (6 bases). V lost 3 bases and J lost 6, with 9 bases in between. The CDR3 contains 12 residues. In germline, CDR1 is SEHNR, CDR2 FQNEAQ (reference sequence).

This clone was seen only a few times. V and J are TRBV30 and TRBJ1-4; TRBD1 is a possible D gene (5 bases). The V end lost 2 bases, the J end lost 3 bases, and 13 bases lay between the germline ends. Germline assignment: CDR1 GTSNPN and CDR2 SVGIG (reference sequence). The CDR3 length is 15 residues. CDR3 residues: CAWSLQGPANEKLFF. The CDR3 DNA follows: TGTGCCTGGAGTCTCCAGGGTCCGGCTAATGAAAAACTGTTTTTT.

This chain joins TRBV15 and TRBJ1-1, with TRBD1 matching 11 bases. V trimming: 8 bases; J trimming: 0 bases; junction bases outside the gene matches: 5. The germline gives CDR1 LNHNV, CDR2 YYDKDF (reference sequence). The CDR3 consists of 15 residues. The CDR3 sequence: CATGWTGGLNTEAFF. CDR3 bases: TGTGCCACCGGATGGACAGGGGGCTTGAACACTGAAGCTTTCTTT. Drawing the rest from reference TRBV15 and TRBJ1-1, the complete variable domain is DAMVIQNPRYQVTQFGKPVTLSCSQTLNHNVMYWYQQKSSQAPKLLFHYYDKDFNNEADTPDNFQSRRPNTSFCFLDIRSPGLGDTAMYLCATGWTGGLNTEAFFGQGTRLTVV.